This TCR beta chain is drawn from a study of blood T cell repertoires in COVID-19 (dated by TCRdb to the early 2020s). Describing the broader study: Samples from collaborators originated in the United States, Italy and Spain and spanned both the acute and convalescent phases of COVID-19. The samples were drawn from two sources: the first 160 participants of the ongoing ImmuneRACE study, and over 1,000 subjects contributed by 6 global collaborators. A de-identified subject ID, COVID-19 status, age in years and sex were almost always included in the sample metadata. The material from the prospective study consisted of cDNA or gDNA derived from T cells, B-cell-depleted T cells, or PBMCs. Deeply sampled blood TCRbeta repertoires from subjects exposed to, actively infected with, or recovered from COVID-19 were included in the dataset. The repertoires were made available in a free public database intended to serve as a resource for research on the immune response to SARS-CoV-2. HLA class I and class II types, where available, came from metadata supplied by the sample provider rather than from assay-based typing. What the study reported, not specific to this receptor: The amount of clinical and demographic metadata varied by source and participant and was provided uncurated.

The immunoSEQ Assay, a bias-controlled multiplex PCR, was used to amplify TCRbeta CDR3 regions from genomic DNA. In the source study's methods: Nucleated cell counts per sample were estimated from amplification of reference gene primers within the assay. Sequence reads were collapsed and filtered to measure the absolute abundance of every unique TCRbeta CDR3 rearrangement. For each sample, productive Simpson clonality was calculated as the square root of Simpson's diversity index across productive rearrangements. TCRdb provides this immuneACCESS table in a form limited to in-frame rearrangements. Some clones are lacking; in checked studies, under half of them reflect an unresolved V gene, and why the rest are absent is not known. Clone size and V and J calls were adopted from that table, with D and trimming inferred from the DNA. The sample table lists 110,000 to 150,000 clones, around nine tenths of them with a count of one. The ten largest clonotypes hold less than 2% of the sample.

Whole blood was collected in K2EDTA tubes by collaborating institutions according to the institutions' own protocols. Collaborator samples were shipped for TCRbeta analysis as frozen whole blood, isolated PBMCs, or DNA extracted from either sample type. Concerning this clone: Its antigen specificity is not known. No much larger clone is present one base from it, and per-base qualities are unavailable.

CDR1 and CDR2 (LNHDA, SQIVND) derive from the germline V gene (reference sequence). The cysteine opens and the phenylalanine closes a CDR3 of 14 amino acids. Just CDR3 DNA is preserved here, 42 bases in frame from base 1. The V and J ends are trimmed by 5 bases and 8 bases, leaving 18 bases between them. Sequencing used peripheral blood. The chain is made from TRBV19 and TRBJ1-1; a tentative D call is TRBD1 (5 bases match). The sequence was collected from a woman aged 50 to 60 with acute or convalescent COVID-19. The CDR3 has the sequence CASSHGTLAREAFF. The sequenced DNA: TGTGCCAGTAGTCACGGGACTCTAGCTCGGGAAGCTTTCTTT.